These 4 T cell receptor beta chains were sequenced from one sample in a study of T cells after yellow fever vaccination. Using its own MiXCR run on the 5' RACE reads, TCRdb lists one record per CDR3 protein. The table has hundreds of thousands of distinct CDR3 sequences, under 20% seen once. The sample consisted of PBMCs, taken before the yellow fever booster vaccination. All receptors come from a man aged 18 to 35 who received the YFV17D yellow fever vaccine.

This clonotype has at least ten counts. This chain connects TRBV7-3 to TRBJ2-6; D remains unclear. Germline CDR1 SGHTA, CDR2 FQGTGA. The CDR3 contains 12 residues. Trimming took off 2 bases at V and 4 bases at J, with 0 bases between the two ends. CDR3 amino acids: CASSLGANVLTF. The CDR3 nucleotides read TGTGCCAGCAGCTTAGGGGCCAACGTCCTGACTTTC.

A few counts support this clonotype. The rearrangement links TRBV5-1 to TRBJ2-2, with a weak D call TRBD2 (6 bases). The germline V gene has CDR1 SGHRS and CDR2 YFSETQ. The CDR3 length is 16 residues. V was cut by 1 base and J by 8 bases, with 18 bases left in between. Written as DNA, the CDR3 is TGCGCCAGCAGCTTGAGGGACTTCCCGGCATCGGGGGAGCTGTTTTTT. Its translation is CASSLRDFPASGELFF.

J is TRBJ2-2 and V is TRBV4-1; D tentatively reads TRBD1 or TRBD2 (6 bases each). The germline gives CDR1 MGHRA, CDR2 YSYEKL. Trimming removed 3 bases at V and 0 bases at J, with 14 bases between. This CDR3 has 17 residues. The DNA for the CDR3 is TGCGCCAGCAGCCACCCGCGGGACAAACCGAACACCGGGGAGCTGTTTTTT. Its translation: CASSHPRDKPNTGELFF.

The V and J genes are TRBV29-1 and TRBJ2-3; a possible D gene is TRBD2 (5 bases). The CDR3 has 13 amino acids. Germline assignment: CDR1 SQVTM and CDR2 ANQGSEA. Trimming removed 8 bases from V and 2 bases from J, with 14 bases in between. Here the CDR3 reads CSMEVYYTDTQYF. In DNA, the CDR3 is TGCAGCATGGAGGTCTACTACACAGATACGCAGTATTTT.